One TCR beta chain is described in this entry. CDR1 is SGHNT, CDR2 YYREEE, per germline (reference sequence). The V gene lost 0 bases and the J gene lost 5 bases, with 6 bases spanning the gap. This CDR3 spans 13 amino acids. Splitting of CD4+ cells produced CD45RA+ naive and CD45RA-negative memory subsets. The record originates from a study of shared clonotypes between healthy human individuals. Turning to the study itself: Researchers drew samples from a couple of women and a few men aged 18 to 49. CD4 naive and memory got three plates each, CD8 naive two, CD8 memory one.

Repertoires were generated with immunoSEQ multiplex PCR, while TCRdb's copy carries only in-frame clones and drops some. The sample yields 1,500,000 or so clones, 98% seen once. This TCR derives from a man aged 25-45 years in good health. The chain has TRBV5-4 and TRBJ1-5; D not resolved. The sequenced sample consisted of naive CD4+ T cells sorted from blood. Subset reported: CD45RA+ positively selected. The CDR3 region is CASSLDAHQPQHF. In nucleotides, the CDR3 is TGTGCCAGCAGCTTGGACGCTCATCAGCCCCAGCATTTT.